Presented here are 3 T cell receptor beta chains from one specimen sequenced in a study of glioma-infiltrating T cells (dated by TCRdb to the mid-2010s). The sequencing machine was an Illumina MiSeq. TCR alpha and beta CDR3 regions were amplified with the iRepertoire nested amplicon-rescue multiplex PCR (arm-PCR) platform from RNA. The public sequencing data were trimmed at Q25 with fastp and processed into clonotypes with MiXCR by TCRdb, which kept only in-frame beta chains. Identical CDR3 protein sequences are pooled into one entry, listed with their most common genes and DNA. The sample table contains more than 300,000 distinct CDR3 sequences; only one count was recorded for 41% of them. The ten largest clones capture around 12% of the sample. Sample: glioma tissue, nonneoplastic brain tissue, or PBMCs (not recorded which). Source of these receptors: a human donor with low-grade glioma or glioblastoma, undergoing nonglioma brain surgery, or in good health (not recorded which).

This clonotype has ten or more counts. The V gene is TRBV29-1, the J gene TRBJ1-1; D not resolved. The CDR3 length is 13 residues. Trimming stripped 6 bases from V and 0 bases from J, with 11 bases between. The germline V gene has CDR1 SQVTM and CDR2 ANQGSEA. CDR3 sequence (DNA): TGCAGCGTCCAAGAACAGTTGAACACTGAAGCTTTCTTT. Its protein product is CSVQEQLNTEAFF.

On this clonotype itself: Since the CDR3 does not end with the conserved phenylalanine or tryptophan, this likely comes from a read error. This chain links TRBV28 with TRBJ2-1; D is possibly TRBD2 (5 bases). CDR1 is MDHEN and CDR2 is SYDVKM in the germline V gene. The CDR3 is made up of 12 amino acids. V shed 1 base and J shed 10 bases, with 8 bases lying between them. CDR3 loop: CASSLYPGEQFI. The CDR3 bases are TGTGCCAGCAGTTTATACCCGGGAGAGCAGTTCATC.

As regards this clonotype: A much larger clonotype is one base distant, so this may be a read error. The rearrangement uses TRBV27 and TRBJ2-7; TRBD2 aligns across 7 bases. This CDR3 comprises 14 residues. CDR1 and CDR2 (germline): MNHEY, SMNVEV (reference sequence). CDR3 loop: CAGSLGGNPYEQYF. In nucleotides, the CDR3 is TGTGCCGGCAGTTTGGGGGGGAATCCCTACGAGCAGTACTTC.